This is a list of T cell receptor beta chains from one sample in a study of tumor-infiltrating lymphocytes in primary liver carcinoma. TCRdb ran MiXCR on the multiplex PCR reads and lists one entry per CDR3 protein. The profile shows fewer than 200,000 distinct CDR3 sequences, around four fifths of them singletons. The sequenced sample consisted of tumor tissue from primary liver carcinoma. Receptors were obtained from a man in his forties or fifties with primary liver carcinoma and hepatitis B virus infection. Each CDR3 is given with its conserved first and last residue. A D gene is named only where the DNA matches it firmly. Where a row states a size, it is once, few, many or the class of an expanded clone; other rows omit it.

CDR3nt,CDR3aa,d_gene,abundance,j_gene,v_gene
TGTGCCAGCAGTCCCGTGGAGTACGAGCAGTACTTC,CASSPVEYEQYF,-,once,TRBJ2-7,TRBV11-2
TGCAGCATCGGTCCAGGGTGGGGTATGGTCGCTGAAACTTTCTTT,CSIGPGWGMVAETFF,-,-,TRBJ1-1,TRBV29-1
TGTGCCAGCAGTTATAAGGTAACCTACGAGCAGTACTTC,CASSYKVTYEQYF,-,-,TRBJ2-7,TRBV6-2/TRBV6-3
TGTGCCAGCAGTTACAAGGGCCCTGCCACTTCGATACCCTACGAGCAGTACTTC,CASSYKGPATSIPYEQYF,-,medium-sized,TRBJ2-7,TRBV6-5
TGTAGCGCCATGACACCTGGGACCGGTACTCCCTACGAGCAGTACTTC,CSAMTPGTGTPYEQYF,-,few,TRBJ2-7,TRBV29-1
TGTGCCAGCAACCACGTTCACCCGCACGTACAAGAGACCCAGTACTTC,CASNHVHPHVQETQYF,-,-,TRBJ2-5,TRBV4-1
TGTACCAGCAGTTCCCTGACAGGGGTTTCCGGGGAGCTGATTTTT,CTSSSLTGVSGELIF,TRBD1,-,TRBJ2-2,TRBV6-6
TGTCTCAGCAGCTTACAGGGCAGGGCCTCCTACAATGAGCAGTTCTTC,CLSSLQGRASYNEQFF,-,-,TRBJ2-1,TRBV11-1
TGCGCCAGCAGCTTGGGACAGGGGGACTTCACAGATACGCAGTATTTT,CASSLGQGDFTDTQYF,TRBD1,many,TRBJ2-3,TRBV5-1
TGTGCCTGGAGTGCCCTCAGAGGCACTGAAGCTTTCTTT,CAWSALRGTEAFF,-,many,TRBJ1-1,TRBV30
TGCGCCAACAGTCAAGAGGCAGCGACCGGCTACAATGAGCAGTTCTTC,CANSQEAATGYNEQFF,-,-,TRBJ2-1,TRBV4-1
TGCAGCGTTGAACCAGGACAGGAGGCTGAAGCTTTCTTT,CSVEPGQEAEAFF,TRBD1,-,TRBJ1-1,TRBV29-1
TGTGCCAGCAGCACCAAGGGTGATGGAGCTTTCTTT,CASSTKGDGAFF,-,-,TRBJ1-1,TRBV13
TGTGCCATCAGTGACGGGGAGGATCAACCCCAGCATTTT,CAISDGEDQPQHF,-,-,TRBJ1-5,TRBV10-3
TGTGCCAGCAGCTTAACACCTATAGGGTCTGAATGCTACACCTTC,CASSLTPIGSECYTF,-,-,TRBJ1-2,TRBV7-9
TGTAGCCTTAGACTAGCGGGAGGGTTCTACAATGAGCAGTCCTTC,CSLRLAGGFYNEQSF,TRBD2,-,TRBJ2-1,TRBV29-1
TGTGCCAACGGGCCTACAGGTTCGGTGGATACGCAGTATTTT,CANGPTGSVDTQYF,-,-,TRBJ2-3,TRBV12-3/TRBV12-4
TGTGTCAGCAGCTTAGAACCGACAGGGGTTGAAAAACTATTTTTT,CVSSLEPTGVEKLFF,TRBD1,-,TRBJ1-4,TRBV11-2
TGCAGTGCTAGAGAGGGCTATGAGCGGTTCTTC,CSAREGYERFF,-,-,TRBJ2-1,TRBV20-1
TGTGCCAGCAATACAAGACTAGCGGGAACAGATACGCAGTATTTT,CASNTRLAGTDTQYF,TRBD2,-,TRBJ2-3,TRBV6-5
TGTGCCAGCAGTCTTGACCAGTGCATTTCTGGAAACACCATATATTTT,CASSLDQCISGNTIYF,-,-,TRBJ1-3,TRBV12-3/TRBV12-4
TGCGCCAGCAGCTTGACGGGACTAGCGAGCAATGAGCAGTTCTTC,CASSLTGLASNEQFF,TRBD2,-,TRBJ2-1,TRBV5-1
TGTAGCAGCAGAAACCCGGCGCAGGGTTATGGCTACACCTTC,CSSRNPAQGYGYTF,-,-,TRBJ1-2,TRBV6-2/TRBV6-3
TGTACAAGCAGCTTAGGACTAGGACGGTCCTATGAGCAGTACTTC,CTSSLGLGRSYEQYF,TRBD2,once,TRBJ2-7,TRBV11-2
TGTGCCAGCTGTCCCCCCAGGGCAGGTACTGAAGCTTTCTTT,CASCPPRAGTEAFF,-,-,TRBJ1-1,TRBV12-3/TRBV12-4
TGTGCCAGCAGTCTGGCGGGATTTTCAACCTACGAGCAGTACTTC,CASSLAGFSTYEQYF,-,-,TRBJ2-7,TRBV6-2/TRBV6-3
TGTGCCACTGATAAAGACTCGGGGGACAACGATCAGTACTTC,CATDKDSGDNDQYF,-,-,TRBJ2-7,TRBV6-1
TGTGCCAGCAGTTTCCGGGACCCCACCGGGGAGCTGTTTTTT,CASSFRDPTGELFF,-,many,TRBJ2-2,TRBV6-2/TRBV6-3
TGTACCAGCAGCTTAGGCGGGACCACTCGCTACGGGCAGTACTTC,CTSSLGGTTRYGQYF,-,-,TRBJ2-7,TRBV5-5
TGCACCAGCAGCGCGCGACAACAGTTCTTC,CTSSARQQFF,-,-,TRBJ2-1,TRBV4-1
TGTGCCAGCTGTTTTCCCGCGACTAGCGGGTCCAAAAACATTCAGTACTTC,CASCFPATSGSKNIQYF,TRBD2,-,TRBJ2-4,TRBV11-1
TGTGCCAGATCAGGGACAGGGGGCTATGATGGCTACACCTTC,CARSGTGGYDGYTF,TRBD1,-,TRBJ1-2,TRBV12-3/TRBV12-4
TGTGCCAGCAGCGCCAGAGGGTATAGCTACGAGCAGTACTTC,CASSARGYSYEQYF,-,-,TRBJ2-7,TRBV6-1
TGCAGTGTGGGGACTAGCGGGTTCAATGAGAAGTTCTTC,CSVGTSGFNEKFF,TRBD2,-,TRBJ2-1,TRBV29-1
TGTGCCAGCGCCGGACTAGCGGGCCCCAGAGGGTTCTTC,CASAGLAGPRGFF,TRBD2,medium-sized,TRBJ2-1,TRBV12-3/TRBV12-4
TGCGCCAGGAGCAACGAGGTCTCCTACGAGCAATACTTC,CARSNEVSYEQYF,-,-,TRBJ2-7,TRBV5-1
TGTGCCAGCAGCCAACCGGGACTAGCGGGAGGCGGTAAGCAGTTCTTC,CASSQPGLAGGGKQFF,TRBD2,-,TRBJ2-1,TRBV7-9
TGTGCCAACAGCTTAGTTCTTCTGGATTGGACCGGGGAGCTGTTTTTT,CANSLVLLDWTGELFF,-,-,TRBJ2-2,TRBV7-9
TGTGCAAGCAGCTTACAGGCGGGATTCAGCACTGATACGCAGTATTTT,CASSLQAGFSTDTQYF,-,-,TRBJ2-3,TRBV11-2
TGTGCCAAAAGTAAGGCCACGGGCACTGAAGCTTTCTTT,CAKSKATGTEAFF,-,-,TRBJ1-1,TRBV11-3
TGTGGCAGCATCCCGATTGGCACTGAAGCTTTCTTT,CGSIPIGTEAFF,-,-,TRBJ1-1,TRBV12-3/TRBV12-4
TGTGCCATCGGACGGGGTGTCGATGGCTACACTTTC,CAIGRGVDGYTF,-,-,TRBJ1-2,TRBV12-3/TRBV12-4
TGTACCAGCAGTTTGGGGACACACACCGGGGACCTGTTTTTT,CTSSLGTHTGDLFF,-,-,TRBJ2-2,TRBV12-3/TRBV12-4
TGTGCCACCCATCGGCCGCGCCCTGGGGCCAACGTCCTGACTTTT,CATHRPRPGANVLTF,-,-,TRBJ2-6,TRBV11-2
TGTGCCAGCAGCGTGATCGCGGGGAGCCCGCGGGAGCAGTACTTC,CASSVIAGSPREQYF,-,-,TRBJ2-7,TRBV7-8
TGTGCCAGCAGTTTGGACTTAACTAACTGTGGCTACGCCTTC,CASSLDLTNCGYAF,-,few,TRBJ1-2,TRBV12-3/TRBV12-4
TGCGCCAGCAGCCTCGGCGGGGACTGCACAGATACGCAGTATTTT,CASSLGGDCTDTQYF,-,-,TRBJ2-3,TRBV5-4
TGTGCCAGCAGTGAACGCGGGGATAGCTCCTACGGGCAGTACTTC,CASSERGDSSYGQYF,-,-,TRBJ2-7,TRBV6-4
TGTGCCAGCAGGCCAGGGACAGTAACTCTGTGGGCCAACGTCCTGACTTTC,CASRPGTVTLWANVLTF,TRBD1,-,TRBJ2-6,TRBV6-6
TGCGTCAGCAAGGGGACTGGGGAAGAGCAGTACTTC,CVSKGTGEEQYF,-,-,TRBJ2-7,TRBV4-1
TGCGCCAGCAGCTTGGAACGCCAACTGAACAGTGAAGCTTTCTTT,CASSLERQLNSEAFF,-,-,TRBJ1-1,TRBV5-1
TGTACCAGCAGCCCGCTTCGGTGGAGTTCCTACAATGAGCAGTTCTTC,CTSSPLRWSSYNEQFF,-,-,TRBJ2-1,TRBV11-2
TGTGCCAGCAGCTTACAGACAGCGTCCTATGGATACACCTTC,CASSLQTASYGYTF,-,-,TRBJ1-2,TRBV11-2
TGTGCCAGCAGCCAACAGGGGTGGGATGAGACCCAATACTTC,CASSQQGWDETQYF,TRBD1,once,TRBJ2-5,TRBV6-5
TGCAACGTTGCAGGAAACATTGAAGCTTTCTTT,CNVAGNIEAFF,-,-,TRBJ1-1,TRBV29-1
TGTGCCAGCAGGAGTACCAGGACAGCCTCCTACAATGAGCAGTTCTTC,CASRSTRTASYNEQFF,-,-,TRBJ2-1,TRBV6-5
TGCGCCAGCAGCCAAGGTGACAGGGGAAGGAACACTGTAGCCTTCTTT,CASSQGDRGRNTVAFF,TRBD1,-,TRBJ1-1,TRBV4-1
TGTACCAGCAGGGGGGACAGGGGACGTAATGAGCATTTCTTC,CTSRGDRGRNEHFF,TRBD1,-,TRBJ2-1,TRBV6-1
TGTGTCAGCAGCCGGAGTAGCGCCTACAATGAGCAGTTCTTC,CVSSRSSAYNEQFF,-,-,TRBJ2-1,TRBV28
TGTGCCAGCAGCCAAGGCGCTGCTGGGGCCTACGTCCTGCCTTTC,CASSQGAAGAYVLPF,-,-,TRBJ2-6,TRBV14